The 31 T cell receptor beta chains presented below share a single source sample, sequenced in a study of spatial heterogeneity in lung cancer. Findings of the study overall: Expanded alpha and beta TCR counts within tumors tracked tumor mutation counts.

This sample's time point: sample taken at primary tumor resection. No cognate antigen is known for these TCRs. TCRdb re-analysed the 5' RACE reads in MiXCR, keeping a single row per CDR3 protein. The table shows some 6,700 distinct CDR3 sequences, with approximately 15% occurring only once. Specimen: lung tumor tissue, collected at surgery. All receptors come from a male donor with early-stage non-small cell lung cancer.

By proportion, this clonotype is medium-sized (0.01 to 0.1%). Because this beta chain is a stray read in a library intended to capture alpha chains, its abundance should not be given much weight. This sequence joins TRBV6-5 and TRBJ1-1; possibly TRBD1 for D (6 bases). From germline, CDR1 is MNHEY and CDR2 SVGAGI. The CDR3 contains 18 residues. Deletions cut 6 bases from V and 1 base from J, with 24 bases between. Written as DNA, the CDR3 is TGTGCCAGCAGCCGAAATCCGGGACAAGTAGCTCCGAACACTGAAGCTTTCTTT. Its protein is CASSRNPGQVAPNTEAFF.

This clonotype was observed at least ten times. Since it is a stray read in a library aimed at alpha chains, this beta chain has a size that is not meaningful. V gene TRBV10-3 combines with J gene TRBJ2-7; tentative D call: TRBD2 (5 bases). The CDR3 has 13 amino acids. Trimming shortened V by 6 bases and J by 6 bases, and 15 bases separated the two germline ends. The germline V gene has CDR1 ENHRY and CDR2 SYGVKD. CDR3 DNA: TGTGCCATCAGGGAGGTAGTGGGATCCGAGCAGTACTTC. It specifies CAIREVVGSEQYF.

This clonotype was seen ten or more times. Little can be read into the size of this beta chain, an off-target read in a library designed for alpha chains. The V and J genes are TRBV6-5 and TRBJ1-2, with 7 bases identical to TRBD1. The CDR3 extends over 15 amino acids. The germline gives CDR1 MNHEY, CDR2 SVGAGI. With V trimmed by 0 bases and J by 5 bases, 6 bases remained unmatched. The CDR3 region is CASSYSDRAWYGYTF. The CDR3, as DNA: TGTGCCAGCAGTTACTCTGACAGGGCCTGGTATGGCTACACCTTC.

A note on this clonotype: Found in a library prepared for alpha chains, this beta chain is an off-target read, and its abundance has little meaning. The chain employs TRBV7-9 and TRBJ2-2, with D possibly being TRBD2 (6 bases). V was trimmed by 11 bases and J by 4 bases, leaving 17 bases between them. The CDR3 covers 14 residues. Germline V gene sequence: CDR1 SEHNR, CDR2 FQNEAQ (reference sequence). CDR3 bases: TGTGCCGGCGGCTTTAGCGGAGTCACCGGGGAGCTGTTTTTT. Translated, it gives CAGGFSGVTGELFF. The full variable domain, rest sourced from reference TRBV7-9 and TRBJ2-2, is DTGVSQNPRHKITKRGQNVTFRCDPISEHNRLYWYRQTLGQGPEFLTYFQNEAQLEKSRLLSDRFSAERPKGSFSTLEIQRTEQGDSAMYLCAGGFSGVTGELFFGEGSRLTVL.

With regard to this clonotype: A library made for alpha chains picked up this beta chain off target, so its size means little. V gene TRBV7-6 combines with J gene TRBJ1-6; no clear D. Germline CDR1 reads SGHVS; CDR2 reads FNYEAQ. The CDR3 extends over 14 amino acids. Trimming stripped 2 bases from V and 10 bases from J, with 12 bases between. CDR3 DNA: TGTGCCAGCAGCTTAAACGGGGTTCGATCACCCCTCCACTTT. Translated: CASSLNGVRSPLHF.

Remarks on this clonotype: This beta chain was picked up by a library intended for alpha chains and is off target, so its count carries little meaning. The CDR3 sequence: CSANPSGSRTDTQYF. CDR3 DNA sequence: TGCAGTGCCAATCCTAGCGGGAGTCGAACAGATACGCAGTATTTT. The chain links TRBV20-1 to TRBJ2-3; 10 bases agree with TRBD2. V was clipped by 6 bases and J by 3 bases; unmatched bases: 9. The CDR3 totals 15 residues. CDR1 and CDR2 from the germline V gene are DFQATT and SNEGSKA (reference sequence).

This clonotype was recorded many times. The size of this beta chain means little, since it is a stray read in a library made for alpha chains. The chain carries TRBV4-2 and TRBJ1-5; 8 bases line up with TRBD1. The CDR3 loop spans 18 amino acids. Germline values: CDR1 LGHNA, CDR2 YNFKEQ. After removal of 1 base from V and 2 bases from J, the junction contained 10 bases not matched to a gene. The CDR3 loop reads CASSQGSTGGEGNQPQHF. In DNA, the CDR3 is TGTGCCAGCAGCCAAGGAAGTACAGGGGGAGAGGGCAATCAGCCCCAGCATTTT.

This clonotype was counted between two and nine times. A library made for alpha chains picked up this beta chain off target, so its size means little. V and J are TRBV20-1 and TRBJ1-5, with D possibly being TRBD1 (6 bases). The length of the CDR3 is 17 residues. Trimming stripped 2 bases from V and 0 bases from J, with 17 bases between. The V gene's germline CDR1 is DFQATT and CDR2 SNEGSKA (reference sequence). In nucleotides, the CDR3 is TGCAGTGCTAGACCAAGGCCAAGGGGGTATAGCAATCAGCCCCAGCATTTT. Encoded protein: CSARPRPRGYSNQPQHF.

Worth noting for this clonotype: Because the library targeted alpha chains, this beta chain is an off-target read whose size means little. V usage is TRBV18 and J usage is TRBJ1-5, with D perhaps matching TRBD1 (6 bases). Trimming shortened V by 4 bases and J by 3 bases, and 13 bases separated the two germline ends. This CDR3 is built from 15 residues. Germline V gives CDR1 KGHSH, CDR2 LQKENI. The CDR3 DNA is TGTGCCAGCTCACACGACAGGAAGTTCAATCAGCCCCAGCATTTT. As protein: CASSHDRKFNQPQHF.

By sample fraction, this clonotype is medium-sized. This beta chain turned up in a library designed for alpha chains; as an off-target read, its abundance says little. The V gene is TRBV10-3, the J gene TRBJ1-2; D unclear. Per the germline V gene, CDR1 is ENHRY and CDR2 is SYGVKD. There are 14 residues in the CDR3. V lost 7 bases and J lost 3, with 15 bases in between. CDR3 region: CAIKGQDLDYGYTF. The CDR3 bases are TGTGCCATCAAAGGGCAGGATCTCGACTATGGCTACACCTTC.

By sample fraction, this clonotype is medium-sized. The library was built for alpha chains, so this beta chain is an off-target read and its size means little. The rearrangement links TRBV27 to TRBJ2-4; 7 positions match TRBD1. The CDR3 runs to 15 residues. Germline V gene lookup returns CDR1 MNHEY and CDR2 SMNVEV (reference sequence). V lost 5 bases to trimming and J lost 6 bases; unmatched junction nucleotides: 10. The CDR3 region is CASSHYRGKTNIQYF. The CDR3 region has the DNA TGTGCCAGCAGTCATTACAGGGGCAAAACAAACATTCAGTACTTC.

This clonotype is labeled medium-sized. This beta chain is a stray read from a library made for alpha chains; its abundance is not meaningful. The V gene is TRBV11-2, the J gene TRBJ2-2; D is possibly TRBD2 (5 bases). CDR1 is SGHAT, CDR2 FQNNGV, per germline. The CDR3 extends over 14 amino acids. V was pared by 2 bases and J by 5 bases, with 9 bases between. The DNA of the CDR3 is TGTGCCAGCAGCTTACGTCCGGGAACCGGGGAGCTGTTTTTT. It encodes CASSLRPGTGELFF.

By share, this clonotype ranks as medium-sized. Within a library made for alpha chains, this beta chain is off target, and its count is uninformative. In nucleotides, the CDR3 is TGTGCCAGCAGCTACGTGCCTGGAAACACCATATATTTT. This gives the protein CASSYVPGNTIYF. This chain links TRBV9 with TRBJ1-3; D gene ambiguous. Germline V gene data show CDR1 as SGDLS and CDR2 as YYNGEE. The V and J ends lost 4 bases and 2 bases respectively, with 7 bases between them. The CDR3 has 13 residues.

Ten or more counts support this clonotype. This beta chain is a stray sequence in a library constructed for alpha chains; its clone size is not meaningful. In nucleotides, the CDR3 is TGTGCCAGCGTGGGGGCCGATGGCTACACCTTC. It is translated as CASVGADGYTF. The rearrangement joins TRBV7-9 to TRBJ1-2; D may be TRBD1 (6 bases). V lost 8 bases to trimming and J lost 6 bases, with 10 bases between them. Germline V gives CDR1 SEHNR, CDR2 FQNEAQ (reference sequence). This CDR3 region has 11 residues.

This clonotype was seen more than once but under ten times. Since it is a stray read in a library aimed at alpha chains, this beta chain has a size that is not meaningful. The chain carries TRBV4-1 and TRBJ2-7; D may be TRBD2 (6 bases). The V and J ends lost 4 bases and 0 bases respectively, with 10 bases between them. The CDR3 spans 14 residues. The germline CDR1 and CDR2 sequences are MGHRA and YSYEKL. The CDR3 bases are TGCGCCAGCAGCCGGGACTCGAGCTCCTACGAGCAGTACTTC. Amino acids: CASSRDSSSYEQYF.

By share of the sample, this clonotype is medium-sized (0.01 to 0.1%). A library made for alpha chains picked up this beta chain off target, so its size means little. The CDR3: CAISESINRGQGQPQHF. CDR3 DNA sequence: TGTGCCATCAGTGAGTCGATAAACAGGGGGCAGGGGCAGCCCCAGCATTTT. The gene calls are TRBV10-3 and TRBJ1-5; 9 bases are a match to TRBD1. The germline V gene encodes CDR1 ENHRY and CDR2 SYGVKD. Unmatched junction bases numbered 10, after V lost 0 bases and J lost 7 bases. This CDR3 region has 17 residues.

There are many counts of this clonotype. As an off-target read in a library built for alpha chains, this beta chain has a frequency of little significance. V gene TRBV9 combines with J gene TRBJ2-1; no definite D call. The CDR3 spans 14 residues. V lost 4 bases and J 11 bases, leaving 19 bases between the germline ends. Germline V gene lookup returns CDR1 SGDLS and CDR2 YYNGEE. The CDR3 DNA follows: TGTGCCAGCAGCCTACCTTCCCCCGGAAATAAGCAGTTCTTC. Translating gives CASSLPSPGNKQFF.

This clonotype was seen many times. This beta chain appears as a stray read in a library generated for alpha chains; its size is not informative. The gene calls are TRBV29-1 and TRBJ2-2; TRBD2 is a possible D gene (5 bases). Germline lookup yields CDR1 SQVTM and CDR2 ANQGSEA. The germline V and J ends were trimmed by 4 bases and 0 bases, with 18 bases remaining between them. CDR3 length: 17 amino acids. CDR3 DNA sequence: TGCAGCGTTGGGGAGTATCGCGGACTCGCGAACACCGGGGAGCTGTTTTTT. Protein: CSVGEYRGLANTGELFF.

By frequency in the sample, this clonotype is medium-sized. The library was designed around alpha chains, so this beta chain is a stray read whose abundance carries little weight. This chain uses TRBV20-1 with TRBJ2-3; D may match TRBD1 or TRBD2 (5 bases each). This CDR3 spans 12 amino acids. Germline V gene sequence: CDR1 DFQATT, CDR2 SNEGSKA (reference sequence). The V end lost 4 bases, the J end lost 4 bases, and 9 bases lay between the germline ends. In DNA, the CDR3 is TGCAGTGCTAATCAGGGAGCAGATACGCAGTATTTT. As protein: CSANQGADTQYF.

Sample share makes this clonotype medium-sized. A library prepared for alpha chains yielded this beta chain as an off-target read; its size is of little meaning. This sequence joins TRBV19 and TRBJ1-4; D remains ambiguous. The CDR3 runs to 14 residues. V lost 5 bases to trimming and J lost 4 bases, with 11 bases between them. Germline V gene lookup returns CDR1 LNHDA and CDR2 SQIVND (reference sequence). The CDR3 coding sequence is TGTGCCAGTAGTTTCGGGGATAGTAATGAAAAACTGTTTTTT. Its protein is CASSFGDSNEKLFF.

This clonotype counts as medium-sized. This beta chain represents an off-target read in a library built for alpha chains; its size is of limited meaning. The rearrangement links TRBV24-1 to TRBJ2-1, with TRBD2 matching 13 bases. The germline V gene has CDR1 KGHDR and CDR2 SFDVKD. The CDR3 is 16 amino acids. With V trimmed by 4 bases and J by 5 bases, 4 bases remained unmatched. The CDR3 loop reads CATSDHGLAGDNEQFF. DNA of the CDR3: TGTGCCACCAGTGACCACGGACTAGCGGGAGACAATGAGCAGTTCTTC.

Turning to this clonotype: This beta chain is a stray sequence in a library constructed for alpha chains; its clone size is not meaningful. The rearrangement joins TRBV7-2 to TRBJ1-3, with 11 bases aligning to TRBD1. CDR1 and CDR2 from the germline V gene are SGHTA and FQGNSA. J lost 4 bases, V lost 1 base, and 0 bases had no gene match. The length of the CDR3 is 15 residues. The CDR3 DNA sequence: TGTGCCAGCAGCTTAGGGACAGGGGGCGGAAACACCATATATTTT. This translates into CASSLGTGGGNTIYF.

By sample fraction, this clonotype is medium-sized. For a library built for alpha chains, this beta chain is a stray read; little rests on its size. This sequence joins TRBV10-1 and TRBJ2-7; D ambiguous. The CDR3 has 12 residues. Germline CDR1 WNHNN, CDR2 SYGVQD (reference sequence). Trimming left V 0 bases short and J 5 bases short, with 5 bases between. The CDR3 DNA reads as TGCGCCAGCAGTGAGTCTATGGACGAGCAGTACTTC. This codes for CASSESMDEQYF.

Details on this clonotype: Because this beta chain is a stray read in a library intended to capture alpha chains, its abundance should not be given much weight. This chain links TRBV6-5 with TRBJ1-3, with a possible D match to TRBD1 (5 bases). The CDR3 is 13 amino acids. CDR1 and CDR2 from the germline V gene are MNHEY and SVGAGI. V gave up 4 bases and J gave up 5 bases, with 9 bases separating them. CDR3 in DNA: TGTGCCAGCAGTTCGACAGTAAGAAACACCATATATTTT. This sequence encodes CASSSTVRNTIYF.

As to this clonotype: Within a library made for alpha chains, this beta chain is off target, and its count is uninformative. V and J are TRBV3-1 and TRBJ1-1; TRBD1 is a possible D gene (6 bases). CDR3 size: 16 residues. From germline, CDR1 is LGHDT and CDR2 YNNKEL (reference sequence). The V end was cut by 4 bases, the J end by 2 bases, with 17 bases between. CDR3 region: CASSPLPQGVNTEAFF. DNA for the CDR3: TGTGCCAGCAGCCCCCTCCCACAGGGAGTAAACACTGAAGCTTTCTTT.

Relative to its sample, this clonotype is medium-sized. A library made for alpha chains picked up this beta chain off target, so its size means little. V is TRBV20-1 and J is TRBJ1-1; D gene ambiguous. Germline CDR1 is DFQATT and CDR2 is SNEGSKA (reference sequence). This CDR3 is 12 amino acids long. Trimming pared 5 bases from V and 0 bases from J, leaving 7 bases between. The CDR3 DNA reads TGCAGTGCTTTACATATGAACACTGAAGCTTTCTTT. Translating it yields CSALHMNTEAFF.

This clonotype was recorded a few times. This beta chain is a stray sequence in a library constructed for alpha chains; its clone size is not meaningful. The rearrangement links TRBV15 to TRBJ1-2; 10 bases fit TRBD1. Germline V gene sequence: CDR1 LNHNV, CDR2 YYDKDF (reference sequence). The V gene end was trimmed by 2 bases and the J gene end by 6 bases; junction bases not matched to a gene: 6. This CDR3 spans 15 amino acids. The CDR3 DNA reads TGTGCCACCAGCAGACCGGGACAGGGGCCCAATGGCTACACCTTC. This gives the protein CATSRPGQGPNGYTF.

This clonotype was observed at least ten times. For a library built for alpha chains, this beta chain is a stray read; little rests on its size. CDR3 amino acids: CASSPGTESSYNEQFF. The CDR3 DNA is TGTGCCAGCAGCCCTGGGACGGAAAGCTCCTACAATGAGCAGTTCTTC. The V and J genes are TRBV5-5 and TRBJ2-1; D is perhaps TRBD1 or TRBD2 (5 bases each). Germline V gene sequence: CDR1 SGHKS, CDR2 YYEKEE (reference sequence). This CDR3 has 16 residues. V was cut by 4 bases and J by 0 bases, with 14 bases left in between.

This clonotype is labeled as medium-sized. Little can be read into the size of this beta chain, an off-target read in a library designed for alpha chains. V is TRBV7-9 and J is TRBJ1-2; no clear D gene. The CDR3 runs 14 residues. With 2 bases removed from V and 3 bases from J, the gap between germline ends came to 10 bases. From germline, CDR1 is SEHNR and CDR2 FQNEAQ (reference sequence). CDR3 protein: CASSLSGGYYGYTF. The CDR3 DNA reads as TGTGCCAGCAGCTTATCCGGAGGATACTATGGCTACACCTTC.

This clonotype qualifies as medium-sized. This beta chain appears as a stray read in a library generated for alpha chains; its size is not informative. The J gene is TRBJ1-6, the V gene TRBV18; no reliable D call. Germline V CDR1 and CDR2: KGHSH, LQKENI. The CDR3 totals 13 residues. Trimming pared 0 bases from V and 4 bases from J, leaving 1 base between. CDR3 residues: CASSPPYNSPLHF. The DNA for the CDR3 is TGTGCCAGCTCACCACCGTATAATTCACCCCTCCACTTT.

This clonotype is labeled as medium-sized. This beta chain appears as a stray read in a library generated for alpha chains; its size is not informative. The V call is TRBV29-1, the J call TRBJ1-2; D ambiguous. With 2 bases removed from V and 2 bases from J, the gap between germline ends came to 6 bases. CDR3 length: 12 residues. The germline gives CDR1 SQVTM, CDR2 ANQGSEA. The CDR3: CSVERINYGYTF. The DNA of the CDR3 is TGCAGCGTTGAACGGATAAACTATGGCTACACCTTC.